This TCR beta chain was found in a study of blood T cell repertoires in COVID-19. Overall study context: COVID-19 samples, acute and convalescent, were from the United States, Italy and Spain. PBMCs, B-cell-depleted T cells, or T cells provided the cDNA or gDNA that made up the material.

Authors' processing steps: Amplified reference gene primers provided the basis for estimating nucleated cell counts. Method: immunoSEQ multiplex PCR; TCRdb's copy keeps in-frame clones and lacks some. V and J calls and clone size come straight from that table; D and trimming were deduced from the DNA. The table records about 84,000 clones, more than 90% of them present only once. The CDR3 extends over 14 amino acids. Germline V gives CDR1 SGHTS, CDR2 YDEGEE. Trimming left V 3 bases short and J 0 bases short, with 8 bases between. The genes are TRBV5-8 and TRBJ2-3; D is undetermined. The TCR was taken from a human donor with active COVID-19. The donor label of this sample is uncertain. The specimen was peripheral blood. The DNA of the CDR3 is TGTGCCAGCAGCTACGACATTAGCACAGATACGCAGTATTTT. As protein: CASSYDISTDTQYF. The full variable domain, its missing parts supplied by reference TRBV5-8 and TRBJ2-3, is EAGVTQSPTHLIKTRGQQATLRCSPISGHTSVYWYQQALGLGLQFLLWYDEGEERNRGNFPPRFSGRQFPNYSSELNVNALELEDSALYLCASSYDISTDTQYFGPGTRLTVL.